These 15 T cell receptor beta chains were all obtained from the same sample, sequenced in a study of beta chain features in type 1 diabetes. TCRB transcripts that were expressed got sequenced, as all of the isolated RNA had been reverse transcribed. Assay: immunoSEQ multiplex PCR; the TCRdb copy retains only in-frame clones and omits some. The data contain a few hundred thousand clones, approximately 15% of them seen just once; the ten biggest clones take up 0.019%. The specimen sequenced was naive CD4+ T cells from blood. The receptors stem from a woman between 18 and 30 years old in good health.

V usage is TRBV30 and J usage is TRBJ2-5, with a tentative D call TRBD2 (5 bases). V lost 4 bases to trimming and J lost 5 bases, with 17 bases between them. The CDR3 loop spans 14 amino acids. Germline CDR1 reads GTSNPN; CDR2 reads SVGIG (reference sequence). This chain's CDR3 is CAWTYSRGWETQYF. DNA of the CDR3: TGTGCCTGGACTTACAGCCGGGGATGGGAGACCCAGTACTTC.

The chain carries TRBV4-2 and TRBJ2-7; 7 bases line up with TRBD2. This CDR3 has 17 amino acids. After removal of 0 bases from V and 1 base from J, the junction contained 9 bases not matched to a gene. Germline V gives CDR1 LGHNA, CDR2 YNFKEQ. In nucleotides, the CDR3 is TGTGCCAGCAGCCAAGAAATGGCGGGAGTTTCGTCCTACGAGCAGTACTTC. Translating gives CASSQEMAGVSSYEQYF.

This chain joins TRBV28 and TRBJ2-3; D perhaps matches TRBD1 (5 bases). With 3 bases removed from V and 7 bases from J, the gap between germline ends came to 17 bases. The CDR3 consists of 15 residues. Germline V lookup: CDR1 MDHEN, CDR2 SYDVKM. CDR3 sequence reads: CASSLGDSSGNTQYF. The CDR3 nucleotides read TGTGCCAGCAGTTTGGGCGACTCCTCAGGGAATACGCAGTATTTT.

The V call is TRBV28, the J call TRBJ2-7; 8 nucleotides agree with TRBD2. The ends lost 7 bases at V and 6 bases at J; junction bases unmatched: 14. CDR3 length equals 15 residues. Germline lookup yields CDR1 MDHEN and CDR2 SYDVKM. CDR3 in DNA: TGTGCCAGCACCCCCTCCGGGACTAGTTCTCTCGAGCAGTACTTC. Its protein is CASTPSGTSSLEQYF.

V is TRBV7-7 and J is TRBJ2-1, with 9 bases that match TRBD2. CDR3 length: 14 amino acids. With 5 bases clipped from V and 6 bases from J, the junction kept 5 bases outside the gene matches. CDR1 is SSHAT and CDR2 is FNYEAQ in the germline V gene (reference sequence). CDR3 sequence reads: CASSVGLASNEQFF. The CDR3 nucleotides read TGTGCCAGCAGCGTTGGACTAGCGAGCAATGAGCAGTTCTTC.

This clone was found a few times. The CDR3 loop reads CASSRGFTEAFF. The CDR3 region has the DNA TGTGCCAGCAGTCGGGGATTCACTGAAGCTTTCTTT. This chain joins TRBV28 and TRBJ1-1, with no clear D. Germline V CDR1 and CDR2: MDHEN, SYDVKM. Trimming stripped 5 bases from V and 4 bases from J, with 8 bases between. The CDR3 is made up of 12 amino acids.

The chain combines TRBV6-5 with TRBJ2-5, with TRBD2 identical over 7 bases. From germline, CDR1 is MNHEY and CDR2 SVGAGI. J lost 4 bases, V lost 4 bases, and 9 bases had no gene match. CDR3 length: 15 residues. The CDR3 DNA sequence: TGTGCCAGCAGTTCTTGGGCTAGCGGAGCAGAGACCCAGTACTTC. Its translation is CASSSWASGAETQYF.

This clone was picked up a small number of times. The CDR3, as DNA: TGTGCCAGCAGCTTACGGGTATCTACAAGGGAGCAGTTCTTC. It yields the protein CASSLRVSTREQFF. The rearrangement joins TRBV7-8 to TRBJ2-1; D remains unclear. The CDR3 loop spans 14 amino acids. V was shortened by 2 bases and J by 10 bases, with 15 bases between the two germline ends. In germline, CDR1 is SGHVS, CDR2 FQNEAQ.

This clone was recorded a few times. The genes are TRBV28 and TRBJ1-1, with D unresolved. The CDR3 length is 9 residues. The V gene's germline CDR1 is MDHEN and CDR2 SYDVKM. Trimming pared 8 bases from V and 12 bases from J, leaving 10 bases between. This CDR3 reads CASGGGTFF. DNA of the CDR3: TGTGCCAGCGGCGGTGGAACTTTCTTT.

This clone was recorded only once. The chain is built from TRBV5-1 and TRBJ2-5; 14 bases are shared with TRBD2. The CDR3 loop spans 16 amino acids. The V segment lost 5 bases and the J segment 5 bases; nucleotides outside the gene matches: 8. CDR1 and CDR2 from the germline V gene are SGHRS and YFSETQ. The CDR3 here is CASRAGTSGSWETQYF. DNA for the CDR3: TGCGCCAGCAGGGCCGGGACTAGCGGGAGTTGGGAGACCCAGTACTTC.

The rearrangement joins TRBV28 to TRBJ2-7, with TRBD1 matching over 7 bases. Germline CDR1 reads MDHEN; CDR2 reads SYDVKM. J lost 2 bases, V lost 5 bases, and 6 bases had no gene match. CDR3 length: 14 amino acids. CDR3 in DNA: TGTGCCAGCAGTCCATCCGGGACAGCCTACGAGCAGTACTTC. Its protein is CASSPSGTAYEQYF. Combining the CDR3 with reference TRBV28 and TRBJ2-7 gives the whole variable domain DVKVTQSSRYLVKRTGEKVFLECVQDMDHENMFWYRQDPGLGLRLIYFSYDVKMKEKGDIPEGYSVSREKKERFSLILESASTNQTSMYLCASSPSGTAYEQYFGPGTRLTVT.

The chain combines TRBV29-1 with TRBJ2-1; 11 bases line up with TRBD2. V gave up 6 bases and J gave up 10 bases; unmatched junction bases: 17. This CDR3 region has 16 residues. Germline V gene data show CDR1 as SQVTM and CDR2 as ANQGSEA. Written as DNA, the CDR3 is TGCAGCGTCGTACAATCTCTTATAGCGGGAGGGGGCGAGCAGTTCTTC. Its protein product is CSVVQSLIAGGGEQFF.

This clone has only a few counts. V and J are TRBV5-1 and TRBJ2-5; D perhaps matches TRBD1 (5 bases). Trimming removed 4 bases from V and 1 base from J, with 8 bases in between. The CDR3 contains 13 residues. Germline V gene sequence: CDR1 SGHRS, CDR2 YFSETQ. CDR3 residues: CASSATAQETQYF. Written as DNA, the CDR3 is TGCGCCAGCAGCGCGACAGCCCAAGAGACCCAGTACTTC.

The chain has TRBV19 and TRBJ1-5; 7 positions agree with TRBD1. Germline values: CDR1 LNHDA, CDR2 SQIVND (reference sequence). J gave up 2 bases and V 4 bases, and 8 bases lay outside the gene matches. The CDR3 has 16 residues. This CDR3 reads CASSTARGTGNQPQHF. CDR3 sequence (DNA): TGTGCCAGTAGTACCGCCAGGGGGACGGGCAATCAGCCCCAGCATTTT.

CDR3 sequence: CSGRAIHEQFF. The DNA of the CDR3 is TGCAGCGGGAGGGCCATCCATGAGCAGTTCTTC. The genes are TRBV20-1 and TRBJ2-1; 8 positions match TRBD2. The CDR3 runs 11 residues. CDR1 and CDR2 (germline): DFQATT, SNEGSKA (reference sequence).